This T cell receptor beta chain was obtained from a study of beta chain features in type 1 diabetes. Each of the CD4+ naive, central memory, regulatory and stem cell-like memory populations was sorted via CD45RO/CCR7/CD25/CD127/CD95/CD27. This clone was picked up a small number of times. What it binds is unknown. Since all of the isolated RNA was reverse transcribed, expressed TCRB transcripts were what got sequenced. TCRdb keeps only in-frame clones here, not all; method: immunoSEQ multiplex PCR. The sample carries a few hundred thousand clones, approximately 11% recorded once. The study's findings and limits: All four CD4+ subsets of Type 1 diabetes patients contained TCRB CDR3s that were moderately but significantly shorter. Naive, central memory and regulatory TCRB repertoires appeared more similar among patients than healthy donors. Fewer junction insertions and more nucleotide deletions appeared in type 1 diabetes patients. Cells carrying high TCR expression could end up over-represented when cDNA is sequenced.

The sequence was obtained from a man aged 30-40 years with type 1 diabetes. The source material was naive CD4+ T cells from blood.

CDR3 in amino acids: CASTQGLALETQYF. In DNA, the CDR3 is TGTGCCAGCACCCAGGGACTAGCGTTGGAGACCCAGTACTTC. The V call is TRBV7-2, the J call TRBJ2-5; 10 nucleotides agree with TRBD2. Germline assignment: CDR1 SGHTA and CDR2 FQGNSA. CDR3 length: 14 amino acids. The trim removed 7 bases at V and 5 bases at J, leaving 7 bases unmatched.